The 11 T cell receptor beta chains below were found in one sample sequenced in a study of blood T cell repertoires in COVID-19 (dated by TCRdb to about 2020). The library came from the immunoSEQ multiplex PCR assay. TCRdb mirrors the immuneACCESS table, restricted to in-frame sequences. Some clones are absent from its copies; in checked studies, under half trace to an unresolved V gene, and the reason for the others is unknown. This sample has about 120,000 clones in its table, and 65% to 90% of those were observed once. 25% to 30% of the sample is taken by the ten largest. Input material: peripheral blood. These receptors all come from an elderly woman with acute or convalescent COVID-19.

This chain links TRBV7-6 with TRBJ2-5; 11 positions match TRBD2. The CDR3 consists of 15 residues. Looked up from germline, CDR1 is SGHVS and CDR2 is FNYEAQ. Unmatched junction bases numbered 3, after V lost 3 bases and J lost 3 bases. The CDR3 protein is CASSLSSGGKETQYF. CDR3 in DNA: TGTGCCAGCAGCTTGTCTAGCGGGGGGAAAGAGACCCAGTACTTC.

As for this clone: One end of the junction varies from germline; a read error may be responsible. The gene calls are TRBV6-5 and TRBJ2-5; TRBD1 matches 9 bases. Per germline, CDR1 MNHEY and CDR2 SVGAGI. This CDR3 comprises 16 residues. CDR3 nucleotides: TGTGCCAGCAGTTACTCCGGGACAGGGCTCCAAGGGACCCAGTACTTC. It codes for CASSYSGTGLQGTQYF.

The chain combines TRBV9 with TRBJ2-1; a possible D gene is TRBD2 (5 bases). Trimming removed 2 bases at V and 5 bases at J, with 14 bases between. The CDR3 extends over 15 amino acids. Germline lookup yields CDR1 SGDLS and CDR2 YYNGEE. This CDR3 reads CASSVGGRGHNEQFF. The CDR3 coding sequence is TGTGCCAGCAGCGTGGGTGGACGGGGTCACAATGAGCAGTTCTTC.

The chain uses TRBV23-1 and TRBJ1-2, with 9 positions matching TRBD1. TRBV23-1 is reported as an ORF; its role is uncertain. The CDR3 covers 21 residues. The V and J ends lost 4 bases and 4 bases, in that order; junction bases with no gene match: 25. In nucleotides, the CDR3 is TGCGCCAGCAGTCGGGCCCCCCAGTCGGAGTCAAACAGGGGGCGCCCCTATGGCTACACCTTC. Residues: CASSRAPQSESNRGRPYGYTF.

The CDR3 spells CSVSVQTGVYGYTF. CDR3 bases: TGCAGCGTTTCGGTTCAAACAGGAGTTTATGGCTACACCTTC. This chain uses TRBV29-1 with TRBJ1-2; a possible D gene is TRBD1 (5 bases). Germline V CDR1 and CDR2: SQVTM, ANQGSEA. V lost 5 bases and J lost 5, with 18 bases in between. The CDR3 totals 14 residues.

V gene TRBV2 combines with J gene TRBJ2-7; D may be TRBD2 (5 bases). V lost 5 bases, J lost 6 bases, and 11 bases lay in between. In germline, CDR1 is SNHLY, CDR2 FYNNEI. This CDR3 is built from 12 residues. The CDR3 reads CASSRDLGEQYV. Here the CDR3 DNA reads TGTGCCAGCAGTCGGGATCTAGGCGAGCAGTACGTC.

The chain links TRBV5-1 to TRBJ1-6, with TRBD1 matching over 7 bases. The V gene's germline CDR1 is SGHRS and CDR2 YFSETQ. Trimming at V came to 4 bases and at J to 8 bases, leaving 6 bases not matched to a gene. The CDR3 spans 14 residues. The CDR3 here is CASSVQGDHSPLHF. The CDR3 nucleotides read TGCGCCAGCAGCGTGCAGGGGGATCATTCACCCCTCCACTTT.

This clone has just one count. The J gene is TRBJ1-2, the V gene TRBV7-2; D perhaps matches TRBD1 (5 bases). Germline V gene sequence: CDR1 SGHTA, CDR2 FQGNSA. With 5 bases removed from V and 7 bases from J, the gap between germline ends came to 17 bases. This CDR3 contains 14 residues. CDR3 protein: CASSAPDRYVGYTF. The CDR3 nucleotides read TGTGCCAGCAGCGCCCCCGACAGATATGTTGGCTACACCTTC. The full variable domain, completed using reference TRBV7-2 and TRBJ1-2, is GAGVSQSPSNKVTEKGKDVELRCDPISGHTALYWYRQSLGQGLEFLIYFQGNSAPDKSGLPSDRFSAERTGGSVSTLTIQRTQQEDSAVYLCASSAPDRYVGYTFGSGTRLTVV.

In this sample, this clone turned up a few times. The J gene is TRBJ1-5, the V gene TRBV7-9, with TRBD1 matching 8 bases. Losses at the gene ends were 5 bases for V and 7 bases for J; bases not matched to a gene: 10. CDR1 and CDR2 (germline): SEHNR, FQNEAQ (reference sequence). This CDR3 is 15 amino acids long. CDR3 nucleotides: TGTGCCAGCAGCCCTCGAGGGGGACAGGCGCAGCCCCAGCATTTT. Translation gives CASSPRGGQAQPQHF. The full variable domain, its missing parts supplied by reference TRBV7-9 and TRBJ1-5, is DTGVSQNPRHKITKRGQNVTFRCDPISEHNRLYWYRQTLGQGPEFLTYFQNEAQLEKSRLLSDRFSAERPKGSFSTLEIQRTEQGDSAMYLCASSPRGGQAQPQHFGDGTRLSIL.

V gene TRBV5-1 combines with J gene TRBJ1-2; D gene uncertain. The CDR3 is made up of 14 amino acids. Per germline, CDR1 SGHRS and CDR2 YFSETQ. V lost 0 bases and J lost 2, with 8 bases in between. In nucleotides, the CDR3 is TGCGCCAGCAGCTTGGCCGGCGGGAACTATGGCTACACCTTC. This encodes CASSLAGGNYGYTF.

The chain carries TRBV2 and TRBJ1-6; 8 nucleotides line up with TRBD1. Unmatched junction bases numbered 7, after V lost 6 bases and J lost 6 bases. The CDR3 runs 15 residues. Per germline, CDR1 SNHLY and CDR2 FYNNEI. CDR3 residues: CASSDDRGFNSPLHF. The CDR3 nucleotides read TGTGCCAGCAGCGATGACAGGGGATTTAATTCACCCCTCCACTTT.